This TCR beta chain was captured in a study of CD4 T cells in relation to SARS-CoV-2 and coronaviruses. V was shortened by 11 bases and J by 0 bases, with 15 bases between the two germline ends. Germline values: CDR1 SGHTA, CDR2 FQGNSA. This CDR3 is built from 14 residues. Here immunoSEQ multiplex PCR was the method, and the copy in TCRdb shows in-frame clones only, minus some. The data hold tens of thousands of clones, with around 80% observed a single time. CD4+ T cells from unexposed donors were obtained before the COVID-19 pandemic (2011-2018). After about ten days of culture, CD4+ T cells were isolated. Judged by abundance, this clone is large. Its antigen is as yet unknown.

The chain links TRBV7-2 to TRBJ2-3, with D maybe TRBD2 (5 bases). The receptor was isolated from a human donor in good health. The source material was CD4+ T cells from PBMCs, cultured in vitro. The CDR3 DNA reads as TGTGCCGGAAGCGACTACCTGAGCACAGATACGCAGTATTTT. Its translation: CAGSDYLSTDTQYF. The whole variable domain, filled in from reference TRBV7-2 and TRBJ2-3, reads GAGVSQSPSNKVTEKGKDVELRCDPISGHTALYWYRQSLGQGLEFLIYFQGNSAPDKSGLPSDRFSAERTGGSVSTLTIQRTQQEDSAVYLCAGSDYLSTDTQYFGPGTRLTVL.